This T cell receptor beta chain came from a study of Ad26.COV2.S vaccination and SARS-CoV-2 variants. Assay: immunoSEQ multiplex PCR; the TCRdb copy retains only in-frame clones and omits some. The sample holds 150,000 to 200,000 clones, around nine tenths seen once. Germline CDR1 and CDR2: SEHNR and FQNEAQ (reference sequence). The ends were cut back, 2 bases at V and 7 bases at J, with 5 bases in the middle. The CDR3 consists of 11 residues. Specimen: peripheral blood, collected after recovery from COVID-19. The clonotype originates from a human donor who had recovered from COVID-19. The chain links TRBV7-9 to TRBJ1-2; D is ambiguous. CDR3 nucleotide sequence: TGTGCCAGCAGCTTAACAATTGGCTACACCTTC. It codes for CASSLTIGYTF.